The rows below give T cell receptor beta chains drawn from one sample of a study of shared T cell receptors in the human thymus. The method was immunoSEQ multiplex PCR; TCRdb's version includes in-frame clones alone and lacks a portion of them. The table shows about 730,000 clones, with 80% to 90% occurring only once. This sample was also put to use in a study of human thymus T cells.

Sequenced material: thymocytes. The receptors come from a girl less than two years old with a congenital heart defect. Both conserved end residues are part of each CDR3. D genes are given only for firm matches. Clone size is not always given. Where it is, it says once, few, many or a class for expanded clones.

NA TRBJ2-7 NA TRBV28 CASSPKRSYYEQYF TGTGCCAGCAGCCCTAAACGGTCTTACTACGAGCAGTACTTC
few TRBJ1-1 NA TRBV11-2 CASSPPWGRGGFVTEAFF TGTGCCAGCAGCCCCCCGTGGGGCAGGGGTGGTTTCGTCACTGAAGCTTTCTTT
NA TRBJ2-1 NA TRBV4-1 CASSLPRGSTYNEQFF TGCGCCAGCAGCCTTCCCAGGGGATCGACCTACAATGAGCAGTTCTTC
NA TRBJ2-3 TRBD1 TRBV29-1 CSVQGGTGDYTDTQYF TGCAGCGTCCAGGGGGGGACAGGGGACTACACAGATACGCAGTATTTT
NA TRBJ1-1 NA TRBV11-1 CASSLARAGVGVAEAFF TGTGCCAGCAGCTTAGCGCGGGCAGGAGTTGGGGTAGCTGAAGCTTTCTTT
NA TRBJ2-5 TRBD1 TRBV29-1 CSVIQGARMRFMETQYF TGCAGCGTCATACAGGGGGCTAGAATGCGTTTCATGGAGACCCAGTACTTC
few TRBJ2-3 TRBD2 TRBV5-5 CASSLAGGTRDTQYF TGTGCCAGCAGCCTAGCGGGGGGTACAAGAGATACGCAGTATTTT
NA TRBJ2-5 NA TRBV2 CASFGQEGVEGQYF TGTGCCAGCTTTGGACAGGAGGGGGTCGAGGGGCAGTACTTC
NA TRBJ1-2 NA TRBV18 CASSPWGDGYTF TGTGCCAGCTCACCATGGGGGGATGGCTACACCTTC
NA TRBJ2-7 NA TRBV27 CASSYKGLGQSTFYEQYF TGTGCCAGCAGTTATAAAGGTCTAGGACAGTCAACTTTCTACGAGCAGTACTTC
NA TRBJ2-3 NA TRBV19 CASSIDQGNTQYF TGTGCCAGTAGTATAGATCAGGGAAATACGCAGTATTTT
NA TRBJ2-2 TRBD2 TRBV4-3 CASSQDFAGTSGGSNTGELFF TGCGCCAGCAGCCAAGATTTTGCCGGGACTAGCGGGGGTTCGAACACCGGGGAGCTGTTTTTT
NA TRBJ1-2 TRBD1 TRBV18 CASSPPEETGVGYTF TGTGCCAGCTCACCACCGGAGGAGACAGGGGTAGGCTACACCTTC
NA TRBJ2-3 NA TRBV7-2 CASSLGISGTDTQYF TGTGCCAGCAGCTTAGGAATTAGCGGCACAGATACGCAGTATTTT
NA TRBJ1-5 NA TRBV9 CASSIGTTQNQPQHF TGTGCCAGCAGCATCGGGACAACCCAAAATCAGCCCCAGCATTTT
NA TRBJ1-2 TRBD1 TRBV2 CASLTDRGRINYGYTF TGTGCCAGCCTTACGGACAGGGGGCGGATAAACTATGGCTACACCTTC
NA TRBJ2-3 TRBD2 TRBV14 CASSQVLAGGNSTDTQYF TGTGCCAGCAGCCAAGTACTAGCGGGGGGGAATAGCACAGATACGCAGTATTTT
NA TRBJ2-7 TRBD1 TRBV4-3 CASSQDRGTGAYEQYF TGCGCCAGCAGCCAAGATCGGGGGACAGGGGCCTACGAGCAGTACTTC
NA TRBJ2-5 TRBD2 TRBV5-1 CASSLDQGGLETQYF TGCGCCAGCAGCTTGGACCAGGGAGGGTTAGAGACCCAGTACTTC
NA TRBJ1-1 NA TRBV20-1 CSASVGAGAFF TGCAGTGCTAGTGTGGGGGCAGGTGCTTTCTTT
few TRBJ2-1 NA TRBV5-1 CASSTRGGFGDEQFF TGCGCCAGCAGTACGAGGGGGGGGTTTGGGGATGAGCAGTTCTTC
NA TRBJ1-5 NA TRBV29-1 CSVDERVRSNQPQHF TGCAGCGTTGATGAGAGGGTAAGGAGCAATCAGCCCCAGCATTTT
NA TRBJ1-1 NA TRBV5-4 CASSLLPGEIYTMNTEAFF TGTGCCAGCAGTCTCCTCCCAGGGGAGATTTATACGATGAACACTGAAGCTTTCTTT
NA TRBJ1-6 NA TRBV11-2 CASSLGAGLGDSPLHF TGTGCCAGCAGCTTAGGAGCGGGGCTGGGGGATTCACCCCTCCACTTT
NA TRBJ1-3 NA TRBV9 CASSPTQEGPSGNTIYF TGTGCCAGCAGCCCAACCCAGGAGGGCCCTTCTGGAAACACCATATATTTT
once TRBJ1-2 TRBD1 TRBV27 CASSSTGDGYTF TGTGCCAGCAGTTCAACAGGGGATGGCTACACCTTC
NA TRBJ2-1 TRBD2 TRBV9 CASSGTSGKTYNEQFF TGTGCCAGCAGTGGGACTAGCGGGAAGACCTACAATGAGCAGTTCTTC
NA TRBJ1-1 NA TRBV4-1 CASSQAAGGTEAFF TGCGCCAGCAGCCAGGCTGCCGGGGGCACTGAAGCTTTCTTT